This T cell receptor beta chain appears in the sequencing data of a study of T cell responses to AZD1222 COVID-19 vaccine (dated by TCRdb to about 2021). Looking at the study overall: AZD1222 recipients whose second dose came at about 4 weeks and those whose second dose came at about 12 weeks were combined into one group, since spike-specific TCR depth and breadth did not differ between the two schedules. Trial participants were enrolled into age subgroups of 18-55, 56-69 and 70-plus years, which contained 148, 28 and 57 TCR-sequenced participants, respectively. TCR sequencing covered more than 230 trial participants: 200 to 210 given two doses of AZD1222 and about 26 given two doses of MenACWY control vaccine. What the authors observed across the whole study: Epitopes outside the regions mutated in the B.1.351 and B.1.1.7 variants were reportedly recognized by nearly half of the unique spike-specific TCRs. Conclusions about previously exposed vaccinees are limited because only a handful of AZD1222 recipients were SARS-CoV-2 seropositive at baseline. The whole spike protein was spanned by vaccine-associated CD4 TCRs, and dominant responses were seen in regions 160-218 and 743-854. Because no day 14 peak-response samples were available, repertoires were characterized only after the peak T cell response. In the small 56-69-year group, the increase in depth fell short of significance, most likely because of low power. Most participants were white British and females outnumbered males, and the authors suggested that clonal diversity may have been underestimated. A significant rise in spike-specific TCR breadth and depth was observed after two AZD1222 doses relative to day 0 and relative to MenACWY recipients.

The CDR3 regions of human TCRbeta chains were subjected to immunosequencing. The original methods were these. Repertoire TCRs were matched against a reference library of SARS-CoV-2-specific TCRs generated with the MIRA antigen-specificity platform. Breadth was defined as the fraction of unique TCRs that were SARS-CoV-2-associated. Depth was defined as the fraction of total T cells that were SARS-CoV-2-associated. Each spike-specific TCR was assigned to its reactive spike region and to a CD4 or CD8 class using the MIRA data. Log10-transformed breadth and depth values were compared by one-way ANOVA with Sidak's multiple comparisons tests. In TCRdb, the immuneACCESS table is reduced to in-frame sequences with V and J assigned. These tables do not hold every clone; where another copy was compared, an unresolved V gene accounts for under half, and the others remain unexplained. V, J and clone size reflect that table, while D and trimming were determined from the DNA. Present in this sample are fewer than 150,000 clones, approximately 88% of which were seen just once. The ten largest make up approximately 4% of the sample.

Comment on this clone: It has no known antigen specificity. The record has no base qualities; no much larger clone is one base away.

The time point label, read with the paper, signifies: baseline before first vaccination. The vaccinee samples were drawn from two UK trials, COV001 and COV002, one of which was a single-blind randomized controlled phase 2/3 trial testing AZD1222 (ChAdOx1 nCoV-19) in healthy adults. For TCRbeta chain sequencing, PBMC samples from trial participants were taken at day 0 and at day 28 after the second dose. V and J lose 9 bases and 1 base, and a span of 13 bases separates them. Taken from the germline V gene, the CDR1 and CDR2 loops are SNHLY and FYNNEI. From the cysteine through the phenylalanine, the CDR3 covers 14 amino acids. Left in the record is the CDR3 DNA by itself, 42 bases read in frame from the first base.

In this chain, TRBV2 is recombined with TRBJ1-5; the D gene is perhaps TRBD1, on 5 matching bases. The sample consisted of peripheral blood, taken on day 0 of AZD1222 vaccination. The source is an adult in good health. The nucleotide sequence reads TGTGCCAGTAATCAGGGCGGAAGCAATCAGCCCCAGCATTTT. It encodes CASNQGGSNQPQHF.